The clone carrying this T cell receptor (beta chain) was seen a few times. Clones were sequenced by immunoSEQ multiplex PCR, and TCRdb holds only the in-frame ones, with some missing. The sample contains over 55,000 clones, 87% of which appear only once. Trimming stripped 7 bases from V and 2 bases from J, with 9 bases between. The CDR3 totals 13 residues. Germline values: CDR1 MDHEN, CDR2 SYDVKM. This record belongs to a study of blood T cell repertoires in COVID-19. This TCR derives from a woman over 75 with acute or convalescent COVID-19. Sequencing used peripheral blood. The chain carries TRBV28 and TRBJ1-5; D is ambiguous. This chain's CDR3 is CASNPGGNQPQHF. CDR3 nucleotides: TGTGCCAGCAACCCCGGGGGCAATCAGCCCCAGCATTTT.